A single sample gave rise to the 20 T cell receptor beta chains below, sequenced in a study of cytomegalovirus exposure and HLA in healthy donors. Assay: immunoSEQ multiplex PCR; the TCRdb copy retains only in-frame clones and omits some. Here the sample spans 150,000 or so clones, about 95% being singletons. What was sequenced was PBMCs. These receptors were collected from a young man in good health and CMV-seropositive.

This clone has a single count. This chain joins TRBV2 and TRBJ2-7; weak D call: TRBD1 (5 bases). Trimming pared 7 bases from V and 4 bases from J, leaving 17 bases between. Germline loops: CDR1 SNHLY, CDR2 FYNNEI. The CDR3 length is 14 residues. CDR3 loop: CASNGYGREYEQYF. The CDR3 bases are TGTGCCAGCAATGGGTACGGCAGGGAATACGAGCAGTACTTC. Using reference TRBV2 and TRBJ2-7 for the parts outside the CDR3, the full variable domain is EPEVTQTPSHQVTQMGQEVILRCVPISNHLYFYWYRQILGQKVEFLVSFYNNEISEKSEIFDDQFSVERPDGSNFTLKIRSTKLEDSAMYFCASNGYGREYEQYFGPGTRLTVT.

The V call is TRBV29-1, the J call TRBJ2-3; tentatively, D is TRBD2 (5 bases). This CDR3 is 12 amino acids long. The V end was cut by 7 bases, the J end by 3 bases, with 11 bases between. Germline values: CDR1 SQVTM, CDR2 ANQGSEA. The CDR3 loop is CSDRELTDTQYF. DNA of the CDR3: TGCAGCGATAGGGAGTTGACAGATACGCAGTATTTT.

The chain has TRBV28 and TRBJ1-4; maybe TRBD1 (6 bases). The V gene's germline CDR1 is MDHEN and CDR2 SYDVKM. Trimming stripped 6 bases from V and 0 bases from J, with 14 bases between. The CDR3 loop spans 16 amino acids. The CDR3 region has the DNA TGTGCCAGCAGAGTTTGGCCAGGGGCAACTAATGAAAAACTGTTTTTT. Its translation: CASRVWPGATNEKLFF.

In the case of this clone: Compared with germline, one end of the junction differs, possibly owing to a read error. The J gene is TRBJ2-3, the V gene TRBV30; a weak D match, TRBD2 (5 bases). The CDR3 has 13 amino acids. Germline lookup yields CDR1 GTSNPN and CDR2 SVGIG (reference sequence). The CDR3 DNA sequence: TGTGCGTGGACGGGTGGGAGCGGAGATACGCAGTATTTT. It yields the protein CAWTGGSGDTQYF.

The chain couples TRBV4-1 to TRBJ2-7; 14 bases fit TRBD2. Trimming removed 4 bases from V and 6 bases from J; junction bases left unmatched: 8. Looked up from germline, CDR1 is MGHRA and CDR2 is YSYEKL. The CDR3 extends over 16 amino acids. CDR3 in amino acids: CASSRGLAGVSGEQYF. DNA of the CDR3: TGCGCCAGCAGCCGGGGACTAGCGGGAGTCTCGGGCGAGCAGTACTTC.

The rearrangement uses TRBV4-1 and TRBJ2-1; the match to TRBD1 covers 9 bases. J gave up 2 bases and V 4 bases, and 6 bases lay outside the gene matches. This CDR3 has 16 residues. Germline lookup yields CDR1 MGHRA and CDR2 YSYEKL. CDR3 loop: CASSRTGTGTYNEQFF. The CDR3 nucleotides read TGCGCCAGCAGCCGGACCGGGACAGGGACCTACAATGAGCAGTTCTTC.

The chain couples TRBV5-1 to TRBJ2-3; 15 nucleotides agree with TRBD2. Trimming at V came to 3 bases and at J to 1 base, leaving 12 bases not matched to a gene. CDR3 length: 20 amino acids. Germline V CDR1 and CDR2: SGHRS, YFSETQ. CDR3 DNA sequence: TGCGCCAGCAGCTCAGGAATCTCTGGACTAGCGGGAGGGGGCACAGATACGCAGTATTTT. This gives the protein CASSSGISGLAGGGTDTQYF.

The chain links TRBV5-4 to TRBJ2-7, with 9 bases lining up with TRBD2. V was pared by 0 bases and J by 5 bases, with 9 bases of the junction left unmatched. CDR3 length equals 16 residues. Germline V gene lookup returns CDR1 SGHNT and CDR2 YYREEE (reference sequence). The CDR3 DNA reads TGTGCCAGCAGCTTGGCCGCTAGCGGGGTCGAACACGAGCAGTACTTC. It yields the protein CASSLAASGVEHEQYF.

The J gene is TRBJ2-7, the V gene TRBV7-8; 11 nucleotides agree with TRBD1. Unmatched junction bases numbered 22, after V lost 5 bases and J lost 7 bases. The CDR3 covers 19 residues. Germline V CDR1 and CDR2: SGHVS, FQNEAQ. CDR3 amino acids: CASSLEGDRGFNGLGEQYF. CDR3 nucleotide sequence: TGTGCCAGCAGCCTCGAGGGGGACAGGGGGTTTAATGGCTTGGGTGAGCAGTACTTC.

The genes are TRBV29-1 and TRBJ2-2, with 7 bases aligning to TRBD1. Germline CDR1 SQVTM, CDR2 ANQGSEA. The J segment lost 4 bases and the V segment lost 7 bases, leaving 15 bases of the junction unmatched. This CDR3 contains 16 residues. The CDR3 region has the DNA TGCAGCGCCTTACAGGGGTTAGGGCTGTCCACCGGGGAGCTGTTTTTT. It translates to CSALQGLGLSTGELFF.

V is TRBV13 and J is TRBJ1-2; no firm D call. Germline V gives CDR1 PRHDT, CDR2 FYEKMQ (reference sequence). V lost 2 bases and J lost 4, with 17 bases in between. This CDR3 is 16 amino acids long. The CDR3 here is CASSLSAGQLIYGYTF. In DNA form, the CDR3 reads TGTGCCAGCAGCTTATCGGCTGGGCAACTTATCTATGGCTACACCTTC.

The chain links TRBV27 to TRBJ2-5; D gene ambiguous. Germline V gene data show CDR1 as MNHEY and CDR2 as SMNVEV (reference sequence). Trimming cost V 5 bases and J 1 base, with 8 bases left between them. The CDR3 length is 13 residues. CDR3 region: CASSLRVQETQYF. The CDR3 DNA reads TGTGCCAGCAGTCTTCGGGTCCAAGAGACCCAGTACTTC.

The chain links TRBV2 to TRBJ2-7, with a weak D call TRBD2 (5 bases). Per germline, CDR1 SNHLY and CDR2 FYNNEI. CDR3 size: 13 residues. Trimming took 7 bases from V and 1 from J, leaving 11 bases between them. CDR3 nucleotide sequence: TGTGCCAGCATCCCGGGGTCGTCCTACGAGCAGTACTTC. This codes for CASIPGSSYEQYF.

This chain links TRBV28 with TRBJ2-3; D is unresolved. Germline CDR1 is MDHEN and CDR2 is SYDVKM. The CDR3 spans 13 residues. V lost 3 bases and J lost 4, with 8 bases in between. DNA for the CDR3: TGTGCCAGCAGTTTGACTGCCGCAGATACGCAGTATTTT. This sequence encodes CASSLTAADTQYF.

This chain connects TRBV28 to TRBJ2-7; no firm D call. Germline V gives CDR1 MDHEN, CDR2 SYDVKM. The CDR3 is made up of 13 amino acids. Trimming removed 7 bases at V and 3 bases at J, with 13 bases between. The CDR3 spells CASTPPSVYEQYF. The CDR3 DNA reads TGTGCCAGCACCCCGCCCTCGGTCTACGAGCAGTACTTC.

The chain links TRBV6-5 to TRBJ2-1; 9 bases align to TRBD2. With 6 bases clipped from V and 2 bases from J, the junction kept 2 bases outside the gene matches. The CDR3 consists of 14 residues. CDR1 is MNHEY and CDR2 is SVGAGI in the germline V gene. The CDR3 DNA sequence: TGTGCCAGCAGGCTAGCGGGGACCTACAATGAGCAGTTCTTC. It translates to CASRLAGTYNEQFF.

In DNA, the CDR3 is TGTGCCAGCAAGACAGGGCTCGGCGGAGACACCATATATTTT. This translates into CASKTGLGGDTIYF. The chain employs TRBV27 and TRBJ1-3, with 7 bases lining up with TRBD1. Per germline, CDR1 MNHEY and CDR2 SMNVEV (reference sequence). V gave up 7 bases and J gave up 8 bases; unmatched junction bases: 11. This CDR3 comprises 14 residues.

The chain recombines TRBV18 with TRBJ2-5, with 11 bases that match TRBD2. This CDR3 comprises 16 residues. Trimming at V came to 6 bases and at J to 3 bases, leaving 9 bases not matched to a gene. Looked up from germline, CDR1 is KGHSH and CDR2 is LQKENI. In DNA form, the CDR3 reads TGTGCCAGCTCCGAGAGGTTGACTAGCGGGAAAGAGACCCAGTACTTC. Encoded protein: CASSERLTSGKETQYF.

The chain employs TRBV15 and TRBJ2-5; 7 positions agree with TRBD1. The germline gives CDR1 LNHNV, CDR2 YYDKDF (reference sequence). The CDR3 contains 14 residues. With V trimmed by 11 bases and J by 3 bases, 12 bases remained unmatched. CDR3 protein: CAPTGRQGEETQYF. The DNA of the CDR3 is TGTGCCCCGACTGGCCGCCAGGGGGAAGAGACCCAGTACTTC.

The V gene is TRBV4-1, the J gene TRBJ1-1; weak D call: TRBD1 (6 bases). The CDR3 totals 15 residues. Germline loops: CDR1 MGHRA, CDR2 YSYEKL. V was trimmed by 1 base and J by 4 bases, leaving 13 bases between them. The CDR3 region has the DNA TGCGCCAGCAGCCAAGCGGGGGGCGCGGTCACTGAAGCTTTCTTT. This codes for CASSQAGGAVTEAFF.